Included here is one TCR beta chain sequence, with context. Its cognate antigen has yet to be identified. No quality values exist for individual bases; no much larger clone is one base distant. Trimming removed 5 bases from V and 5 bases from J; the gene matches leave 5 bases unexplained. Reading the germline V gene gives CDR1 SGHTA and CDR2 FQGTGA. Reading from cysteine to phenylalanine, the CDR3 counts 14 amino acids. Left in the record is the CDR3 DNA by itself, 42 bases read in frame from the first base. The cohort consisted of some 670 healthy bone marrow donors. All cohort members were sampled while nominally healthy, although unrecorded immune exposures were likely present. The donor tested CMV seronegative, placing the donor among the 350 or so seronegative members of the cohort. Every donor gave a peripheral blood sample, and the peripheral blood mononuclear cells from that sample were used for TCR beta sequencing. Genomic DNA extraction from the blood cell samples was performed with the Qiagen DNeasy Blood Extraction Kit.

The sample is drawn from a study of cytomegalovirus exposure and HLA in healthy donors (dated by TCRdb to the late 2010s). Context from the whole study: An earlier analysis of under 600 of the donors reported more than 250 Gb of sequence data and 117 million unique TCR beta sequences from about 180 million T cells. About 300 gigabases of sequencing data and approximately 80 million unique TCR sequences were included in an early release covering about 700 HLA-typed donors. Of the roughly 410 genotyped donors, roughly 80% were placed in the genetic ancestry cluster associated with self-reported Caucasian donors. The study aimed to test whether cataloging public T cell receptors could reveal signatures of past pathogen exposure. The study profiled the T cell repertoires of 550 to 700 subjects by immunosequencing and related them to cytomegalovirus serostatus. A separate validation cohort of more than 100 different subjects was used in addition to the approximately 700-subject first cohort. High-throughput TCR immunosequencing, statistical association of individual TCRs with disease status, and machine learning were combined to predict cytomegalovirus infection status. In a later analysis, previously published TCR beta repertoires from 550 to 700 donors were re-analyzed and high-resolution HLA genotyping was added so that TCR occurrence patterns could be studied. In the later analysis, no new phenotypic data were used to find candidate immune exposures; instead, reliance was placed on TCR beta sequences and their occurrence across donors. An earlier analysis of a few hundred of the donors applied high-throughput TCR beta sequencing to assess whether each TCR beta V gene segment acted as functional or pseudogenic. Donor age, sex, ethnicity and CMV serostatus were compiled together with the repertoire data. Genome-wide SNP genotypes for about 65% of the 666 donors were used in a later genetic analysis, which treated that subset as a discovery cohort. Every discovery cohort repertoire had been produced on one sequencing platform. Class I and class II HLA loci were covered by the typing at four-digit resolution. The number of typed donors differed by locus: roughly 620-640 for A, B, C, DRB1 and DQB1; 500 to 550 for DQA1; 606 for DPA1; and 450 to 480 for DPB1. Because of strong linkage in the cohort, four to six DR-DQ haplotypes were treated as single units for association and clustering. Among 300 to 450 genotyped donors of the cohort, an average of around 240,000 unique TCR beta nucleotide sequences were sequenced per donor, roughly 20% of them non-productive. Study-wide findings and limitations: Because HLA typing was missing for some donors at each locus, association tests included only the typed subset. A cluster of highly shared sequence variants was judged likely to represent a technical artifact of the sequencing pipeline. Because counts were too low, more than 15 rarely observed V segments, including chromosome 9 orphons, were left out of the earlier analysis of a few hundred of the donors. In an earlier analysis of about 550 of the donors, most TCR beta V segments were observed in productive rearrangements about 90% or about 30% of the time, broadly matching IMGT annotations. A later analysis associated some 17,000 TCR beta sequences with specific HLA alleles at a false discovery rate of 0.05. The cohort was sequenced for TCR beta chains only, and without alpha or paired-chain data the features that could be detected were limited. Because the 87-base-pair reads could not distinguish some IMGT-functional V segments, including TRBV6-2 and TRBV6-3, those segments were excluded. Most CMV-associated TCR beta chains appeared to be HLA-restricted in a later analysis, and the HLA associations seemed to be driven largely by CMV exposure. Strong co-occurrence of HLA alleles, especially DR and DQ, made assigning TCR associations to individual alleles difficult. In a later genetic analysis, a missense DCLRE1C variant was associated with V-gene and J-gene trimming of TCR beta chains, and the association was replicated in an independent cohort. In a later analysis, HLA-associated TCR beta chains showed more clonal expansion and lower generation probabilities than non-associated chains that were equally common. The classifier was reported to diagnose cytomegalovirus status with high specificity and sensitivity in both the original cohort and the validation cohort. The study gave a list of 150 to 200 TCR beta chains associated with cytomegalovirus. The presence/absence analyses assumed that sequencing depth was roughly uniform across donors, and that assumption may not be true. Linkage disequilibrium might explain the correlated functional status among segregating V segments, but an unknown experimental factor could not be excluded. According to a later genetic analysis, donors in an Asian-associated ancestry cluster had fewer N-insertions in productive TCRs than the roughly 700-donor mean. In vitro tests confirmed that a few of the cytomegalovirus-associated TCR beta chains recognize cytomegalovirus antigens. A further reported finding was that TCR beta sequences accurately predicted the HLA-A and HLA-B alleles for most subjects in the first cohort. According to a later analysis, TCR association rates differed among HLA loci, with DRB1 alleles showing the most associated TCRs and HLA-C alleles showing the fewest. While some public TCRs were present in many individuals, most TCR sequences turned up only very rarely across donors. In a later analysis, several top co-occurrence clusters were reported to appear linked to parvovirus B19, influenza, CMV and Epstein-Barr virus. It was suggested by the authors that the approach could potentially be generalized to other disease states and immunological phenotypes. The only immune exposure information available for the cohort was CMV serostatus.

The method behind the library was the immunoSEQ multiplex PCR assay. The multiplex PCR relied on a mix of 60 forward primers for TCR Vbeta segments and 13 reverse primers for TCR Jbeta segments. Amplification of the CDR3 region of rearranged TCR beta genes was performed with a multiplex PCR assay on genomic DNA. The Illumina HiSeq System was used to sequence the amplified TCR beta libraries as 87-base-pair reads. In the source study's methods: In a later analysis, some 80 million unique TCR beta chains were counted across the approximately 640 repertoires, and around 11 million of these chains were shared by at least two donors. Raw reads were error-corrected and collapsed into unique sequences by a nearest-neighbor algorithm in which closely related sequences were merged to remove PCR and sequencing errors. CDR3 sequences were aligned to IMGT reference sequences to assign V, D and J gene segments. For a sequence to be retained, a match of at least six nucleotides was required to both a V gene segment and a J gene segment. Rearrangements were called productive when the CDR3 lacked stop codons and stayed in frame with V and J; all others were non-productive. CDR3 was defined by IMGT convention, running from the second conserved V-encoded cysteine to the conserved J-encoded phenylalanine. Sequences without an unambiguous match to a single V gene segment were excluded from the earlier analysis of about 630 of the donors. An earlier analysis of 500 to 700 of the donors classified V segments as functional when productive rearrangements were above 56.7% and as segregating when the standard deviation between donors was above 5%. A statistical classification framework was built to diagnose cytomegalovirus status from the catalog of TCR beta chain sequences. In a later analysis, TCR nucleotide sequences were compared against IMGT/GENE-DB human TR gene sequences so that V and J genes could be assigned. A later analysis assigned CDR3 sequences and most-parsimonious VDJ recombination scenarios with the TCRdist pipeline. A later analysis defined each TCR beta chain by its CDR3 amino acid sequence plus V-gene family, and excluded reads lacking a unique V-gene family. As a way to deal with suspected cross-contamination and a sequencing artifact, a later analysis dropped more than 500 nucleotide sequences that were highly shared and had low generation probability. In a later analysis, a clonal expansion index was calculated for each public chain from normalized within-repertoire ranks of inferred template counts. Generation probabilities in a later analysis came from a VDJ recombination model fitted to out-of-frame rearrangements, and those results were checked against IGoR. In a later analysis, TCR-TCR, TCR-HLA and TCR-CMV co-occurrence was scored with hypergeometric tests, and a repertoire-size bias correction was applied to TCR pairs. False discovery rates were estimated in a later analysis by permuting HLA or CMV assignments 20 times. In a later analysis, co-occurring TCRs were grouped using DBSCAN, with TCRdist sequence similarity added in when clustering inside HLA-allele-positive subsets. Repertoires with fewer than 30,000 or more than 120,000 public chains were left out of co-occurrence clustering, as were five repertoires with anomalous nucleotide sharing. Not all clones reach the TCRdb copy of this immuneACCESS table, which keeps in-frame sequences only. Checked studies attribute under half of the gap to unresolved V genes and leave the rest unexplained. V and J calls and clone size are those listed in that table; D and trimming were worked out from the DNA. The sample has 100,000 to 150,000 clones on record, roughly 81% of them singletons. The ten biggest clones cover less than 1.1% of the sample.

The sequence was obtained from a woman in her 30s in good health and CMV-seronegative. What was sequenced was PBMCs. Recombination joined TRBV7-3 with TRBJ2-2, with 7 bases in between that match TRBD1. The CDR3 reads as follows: CASSHDRETGELFF. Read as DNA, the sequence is TGTGCCAGCAGCCACGACAGGGAAACCGGGGAGCTGTTTTTT.